This entry lists 31 T cell receptor beta chains sequenced from one sample in a study of blood T cell repertoires in COVID-19 (dated by TCRdb to the early 2020s). The receptor library was made with the immunoSEQ multiplex PCR assay. This immuneACCESS table, as held by TCRdb, lists in-frame sequences with V and J called but not all clones. Of the missing ones, under half trace to an unresolved V gene in checked studies; the others have no known cause. Within this sample are about 69,000 clones, with around 88% of them counted one time only. More than 15% of the sample is taken by the ten largest. The source material was peripheral blood. These receptors were taken from a man aged 40-50 years with COVID-19, enrolled during active disease.

This chain links TRBV6-6 with TRBJ1-1; 8 bases fit TRBD1. The CDR3 length is 16 residues. J was trimmed by 4 bases and V by 0 bases; bases with no gene match: 7. Germline loops: CDR1 MNHNY, CDR2 SVGAGI (reference sequence). The DNA for the CDR3 is TGTGCCAGCAGTTACTCTACCAGGGGGCTCGGCACTGAAGCTTTCTTT. Translation gives CASSYSTRGLGTEAFF.

The chain is built from TRBV11-3 and TRBJ1-1; TRBD1 agrees at 7 bases. V was pared by 5 bases and J by 4 bases, with 4 bases of the junction left unmatched. The germline CDR1 and CDR2 sequences are SGHNT and YENEEA. This CDR3 is built from 13 residues. This chain's CDR3 is CASSTTGATEAFF. CDR3 sequence (DNA): TGTGCCAGCAGCACTACAGGGGCCACTGAAGCTTTCTTT.

V gene TRBV2 combines with J gene TRBJ2-1; perhaps TRBD2 as D (6 bases). V was cut by 2 bases and J by 2 bases, with 10 bases left in between. The CDR3 runs 15 residues. CDR1 and CDR2 (germline): SNHLY, FYNNEI. CDR3 protein: CASSELATAYNEQFF. CDR3 nucleotide sequence: TGTGCCAGCAGTGAACTAGCGACCGCCTACAATGAGCAGTTCTTC.

V usage is TRBV5-4 and J usage is TRBJ1-1, with D hard to call. Deletions cut 0 bases from V and 1 base from J, with 7 bases between. This CDR3 comprises 14 residues. Germline CDR1 and CDR2: SGHNT and YYREEE (reference sequence). CDR3 residues: CASSLAFRNTEAFF. For the CDR3, the DNA is TGTGCCAGCAGCTTGGCTTTTAGGAACACTGAAGCTTTCTTT.

The CDR3 DNA sequence: TGTGCCAGCAGCTTACCAGGGATAGTAGAGACCCAGTACTTC. It is translated as CASSLPGIVETQYF. This chain links TRBV5-6 with TRBJ2-5; D might be TRBD1 (5 bases). The CDR3 has 14 residues. Trimming removed 2 bases from V and 4 bases from J, with 12 bases in between. Germline-derived CDR1 and CDR2 are SGHDT and YYEEEE.

This clone showed up just a few times. J is TRBJ2-7 and V is TRBV11-2, with D possibly matching TRBD2 (7 bases). Germline V gives CDR1 SGHAT, CDR2 FQNNGV. The CDR3 spans 15 residues. V lost 5 bases to trimming and J lost 4 bases, with 18 bases between them. CDR3 sequence (DNA): TGTGCCAGCAGCCACCTTAGGCGGGGGCGTTACGAGCAGTACTTC. Its protein is CASSHLRRGRYEQYF.

This rearrangement joins TRBV19 to TRBJ2-5, with TRBD2 matching 13 bases. Germline assignment: CDR1 LNHDA and CDR2 SQIVND (reference sequence). Germline trimming cut 5 bases from V and 3 bases from J; bases unmatched to any gene: 6. The CDR3 is 16 residues long. The CDR3 spells CASSLRLAGGKETQYF. CDR3 sequence (DNA): TGTGCCAGTAGTCTGAGACTAGCGGGGGGCAAAGAGACCCAGTACTTC.

This clone was counted a single time. This rearrangement joins TRBV7-2 to TRBJ1-4; TRBD1 aligns across 8 bases. The V gene end was trimmed by 5 bases and the J gene end by 8 bases; junction bases not matched to a gene: 10. Germline assignment: CDR1 SGHTA and CDR2 FQGNSA. The CDR3 contains 15 residues. CDR3 bases: TGTGCCAGCAGCCCGACAGGGGACAATAACGAAAAACTGTTTTTT. Its translation is CASSPTGDNNEKLFF. Supplemented by reference TRBV7-2 and TRBJ1-4, the full variable domain reads GAGVSQSPSNKVTEKGKDVELRCDPISGHTALYWYRQSLGQGLEFLIYFQGNSAPDKSGLPSDRFSAERTGGSVSTLTIQRTQQEDSAVYLCASSPTGDNNEKLFFGSGTQLSVL.

The rearrangement joins TRBV2 to TRBJ1-1; 7 positions agree with TRBD1. Trimming cost V 7 bases and J 6 bases; bases outside gene matches: 5. Germline lookup yields CDR1 SNHLY and CDR2 FYNNEI. The CDR3 is 12 residues long. In DNA, the CDR3 is TGTGCCAGCAATGGGCAGGGGGCTGAAGCTTTCTTT. Its translation is CASNGQGAEAFF.

The CDR3, as DNA: TGTGCCAGCAGTTACTGGCGCGGGGGGAACACCGGGGAGCTGTTTTTT. This sequence encodes CASSYWRGGNTGELFF. The V and J genes are TRBV6-5 and TRBJ2-2, with 7 bases fitting TRBD2. Per germline, CDR1 MNHEY and CDR2 SVGAGI. With V trimmed by 1 base and J by 1 base, 3 bases remained unmatched. This CDR3 has 16 residues.

The V gene is TRBV5-4, the J gene TRBJ2-7; D is perhaps TRBD2 (6 bases). Germline values: CDR1 SGHNT, CDR2 YYREEE (reference sequence). This CDR3 is 13 amino acids long. V was clipped by 3 bases and J by 2 bases, with 9 bases between them. Here the CDR3 DNA reads TGTGCCAGCAGCTCTCGGGGGACCTACGAGCAGTACTTC. Protein: CASSSRGTYEQYF.

The chain is built from TRBV28 and TRBJ1-3; weak D call: TRBD1 (5 bases). Trimming took 4 bases from V and 4 from J, leaving 14 bases between them. CDR3 length: 15 residues. Per germline, CDR1 MDHEN and CDR2 SYDVKM. CDR3 DNA: TGTGCCAGCAGTTCAGCGGGGGGTGCGGGAAACACCATATATTTT. This translates into CASSSAGGAGNTIYF.

The gene calls are TRBV5-1 and TRBJ2-1; 10 bases match TRBD1. Germline trimming cut 5 bases from V and 8 bases from J; bases unmatched to any gene: 10. The V gene's germline CDR1 is SGHRS and CDR2 YFSETQ. This CDR3 comprises 15 residues. The CDR3 loop is CASRRPGQGIDEQFF. CDR3 coding DNA: TGCGCCAGCAGGCGTCCGGGACAGGGGATCGATGAGCAGTTCTTC.

V and J are TRBV28 and TRBJ1-5; D might be TRBD1 (6 bases). Germline V gene lookup returns CDR1 MDHEN and CDR2 SYDVKM. The CDR3 has 18 residues. The V end lost 2 bases, the J end lost 0 bases, and 17 bases lay between the germline ends. The CDR3 DNA reads TGTGCCAGCAGTTTAGGGTCAGGGGCCCGAGGTAGCAATCAGCCCCAGCATTTT. This codes for CASSLGSGARGSNQPQHF.

The J gene is TRBJ1-2, the V gene TRBV5-1; 7 bases are shared with TRBD1. The CDR3 totals 16 residues. V gave up 4 bases and J gave up 7 bases; unmatched junction bases: 16. Germline lookup yields CDR1 SGHRS and CDR2 YFSETQ. CDR3 sequence: CASSRRDSKTTGGYTF. The DNA of the CDR3 is TGCGCCAGCAGCCGTCGGGACAGCAAGACAACCGGTGGCTACACCTTC.

CDR3 nucleotides: TGTGCCAGCAAGAGGACAGTTGGGTTGTGGACTGAAGCTTTCTTT. It specifies CASKRTVGLWTEAFF. The V call is TRBV25-1, the J call TRBJ1-1, with a possible D match to TRBD1 (6 bases). Deletions cut 7 bases from V and 5 bases from J, with 20 bases between. The CDR3 is made up of 15 amino acids. The V gene's germline CDR1 is MGHDK and CDR2 SYGVNS.

V gene TRBV7-7 combines with J gene TRBJ2-5; TRBD1 matches at 7 bases. This CDR3 spans 14 amino acids. Germline CDR1 is SSHAT and CDR2 is FNYEAQ (reference sequence). The V segment lost 5 bases and the J segment 5 bases; nucleotides outside the gene matches: 8. CDR3 coding DNA: TGTGCCAGCAGCAACACAGGGGTGGTGGAGACCCAGTACTTC. Encoded protein: CASSNTGVVETQYF.

This chain links TRBV2 with TRBJ1-6; 7 nucleotides match TRBD1. The trim removed 8 bases at V and 9 bases at J, leaving 7 bases unmatched. Germline CDR1 is SNHLY and CDR2 is FYNNEI. The length of the CDR3 is 13 residues. Written as DNA, the CDR3 is TGTGCCAGCTCCAGGGGGGCCGGTTCACCCCTCCACTTT. As protein: CASSRGAGSPLHF. Variable domain in full (rest from reference TRBV2 and TRBJ1-6): EPEVTQTPSHQVTQMGQEVILRCVPISNHLYFYWYRQILGQKVEFLVSFYNNEISEKSEIFDDQFSVERPDGSNFTLKIRSTKLEDSAMYFCASSRGAGSPLHFGNGTRLTVT.

The rearrangement uses TRBV6-5 and TRBJ1-1; D remains unclear. There are 15 residues in the CDR3. V was cut by 6 bases and J by 1 base, with 15 bases left in between. Germline-derived CDR1 and CDR2 are MNHEY and SVGAGI. CDR3 sequence reads: CASSLEWGGNTEAFF. The CDR3, as DNA: TGTGCCAGCAGCCTTGAATGGGGAGGGAACACTGAAGCTTTCTTT.

In this sample, this clone turned up once. This chain connects TRBV6-1 to TRBJ2-1; 14 positions agree with TRBD2. The CDR3 has 16 residues. The germline V gene encodes CDR1 MNHNS and CDR2 SASEGT. V gave up 0 bases and J gave up 8 bases; unmatched junction bases: 3. CDR3 nucleotides: TGTGCCAGCAGTGAAGCAAGGGGACTAGCGGGGGATGAGCAGTTCTTC. It yields the protein CASSEARGLAGDEQFF.

A single count supports this clone. This rearrangement joins TRBV7-2 to TRBJ2-5, with D unclear. From germline, CDR1 is SGHTA and CDR2 FQGNSA. Trimming removed 2 bases from V and 2 bases from J, with 6 bases in between. This CDR3 spans 13 amino acids. The CDR3 DNA reads TGTGCCAGCAGCTTAAACAGACAAGAGACCCAGTACTTC. It encodes CASSLNRQETQYF.

The V and J genes are TRBV11-2 and TRBJ1-1; 8 bases align to TRBD1. J lost 6 bases, V lost 5 bases, and 8 bases had no gene match. The CDR3 runs 14 residues. Germline loops: CDR1 SGHAT, CDR2 FQNNGV. DNA for the CDR3: TGTGCCAGCAGCCCCGACAGGGGCAAAGCTGAAGCTTTCTTT. Its translation: CASSPDRGKAEAFF.

This clone was observed a few times. The chain carries TRBV5-6 and TRBJ1-1; D is uncertain. The CDR3 runs 14 residues. In germline, CDR1 is SGHDT, CDR2 YYEEEE. V was trimmed by 0 bases and J by 8 bases, leaving 14 bases between them. CDR3 sequence: CASSLAPGTSEAFF. The CDR3 coding sequence is TGTGCCAGCAGCTTGGCCCCGGGTACCTCCGAAGCTTTCTTT.

CDR3 in DNA: TGCGCCAGCAGCGAATCCCCGGGTTACTATGGCTACACCTTC. Protein product: CASSESPGYYGYTF. The chain combines TRBV5-1 with TRBJ1-2; no clear D. V lost 4 bases and J lost 3, with 13 bases in between. CDR3 length: 14 residues. Germline V gene sequence: CDR1 SGHRS, CDR2 YFSETQ.

J is TRBJ2-3 and V is TRBV5-1; unclear D gene. The V gene lost 0 bases and the J gene lost 4 bases, with 12 bases spanning the gap. Germline CDR1 and CDR2: SGHRS and YFSETQ. This CDR3 contains 15 residues. The CDR3: CASSLEQINADTQYF. Here the CDR3 DNA reads TGCGCCAGCAGCTTGGAACAGATTAATGCAGATACGCAGTATTTT.

This chain uses TRBV5-6 with TRBJ2-3; 8 nucleotides match TRBD2. The CDR3 totals 16 residues. Trimming removed 3 bases from V and 5 bases from J; junction bases left unmatched: 11. The V gene's germline CDR1 is SGHDT and CDR2 YYEEEE. The CDR3 here is CASSSLGGAGVDTQYF. The CDR3 DNA is TGTGCCAGCAGCTCCCTCGGGGGGGCCGGGGTAGATACGCAGTATTTT. Full variable domain (missing parts from reference TRBV5-6 and TRBJ2-3): DAGVTQSPTHLIKTRGQQVTLRCSPKSGHDTVSWYQQALGQGPQFIFQYYEEEERQRGNFPDRFSGHQFPNYSSELNVNALLLGDSALYLCASSSLGGAGVDTQYFGPGTRLTVL.

This rearrangement joins TRBV3-1 (or the pseudogene TRBV3-2) to TRBJ1-1, with no clear D. This CDR3 is built from 13 residues. Trimming shortened V by 1 base and J by 7 bases, and 10 bases separated the two germline ends. Germline CDR1 reads LGHDT; CDR2 reads YNNKEL (reference sequence). Here the CDR3 reads CASSQVPGGEAFF. The CDR3 DNA reads TGTGCCAGCAGCCAAGTACCGGGAGGTGAAGCTTTCTTT.

V and J are TRBV7-2 and TRBJ2-5; TRBD2 matches 7 bases. This CDR3 has 16 residues. The ends lost 4 bases at V and 1 base at J; junction bases unmatched: 9. Germline V gene lookup returns CDR1 SGHTA and CDR2 FQGNSA. The CDR3 sequence: CASSSRLLALQETQYF. In DNA, the CDR3 is TGTGCCAGCAGCTCGCGATTACTAGCGCTCCAAGAGACCCAGTACTTC.

This rearrangement joins TRBV7-9 to TRBJ1-1; 8 bases map to TRBD1. Germline-derived CDR1 and CDR2 are SEHNR and FQNEAQ (reference sequence). The V segment lost 1 base and the J segment 1 base; nucleotides outside the gene matches: 5. The CDR3 length is 16 residues. The CDR3 reads CASSLGRTGRNTEAFF. The CDR3, as DNA: TGTGCCAGCAGCTTAGGGCGGACAGGGAGGAACACTGAAGCTTTCTTT.

CDR3 in amino acids: CASSLEDRGKAFF. CDR3 nucleotides: TGTGCCAGCAGCTTGGAAGACAGGGGGAAAGCTTTCTTT. The rearrangement joins TRBV5-4 to TRBJ1-1; 9 bases match TRBD1. Germline CDR1 and CDR2: SGHNT and YYREEE (reference sequence). V shed 0 bases and J 9 bases; nucleotides not matched to a gene: 3. This CDR3 has 13 amino acids.

This chain uses TRBV4-2 with TRBJ2-1; possible D gene TRBD2, 7 bases. This CDR3 spans 15 amino acids. Looked up from germline, CDR1 is LGHNA and CDR2 is YNFKEQ. V was cut by 0 bases and J by 15 bases, with 21 bases left in between. The CDR3 loop reads CASSQDRRRGPEGFF. CDR3 coding DNA: TGTGCCAGCAGCCAAGACAGGAGGCGGGGGCCCGAGGGGTTCTTC.